This T cell receptor (beta chain) was sequenced during a study of T cell responses to AZD1222 COVID-19 vaccine. Note on this clone: The antigen is undetermined.

TCRdb's copy holds only in-frame clones and misses some; the assay was immunoSEQ multiplex PCR. The sample yields about 89,000 clones, around 89% seen once. The CDR3 consists of 13 residues. Germline lookup yields CDR1 SEHNR and CDR2 FQNEAQ (reference sequence). V lost 5 bases and J 0 bases, leaving 8 bases between the germline ends. Study-level findings and limits: Elevations in Spike-specific TCR breadth and depth followed administration of two AZD1222 doses. Donors in the cohort were predominantly white British and more often female, and clonal diversity was possibly underestimated. Spike was spanned by vaccine-associated CD4 TCRs, which were dominant at 160-218 and 743-854.

This receptor was obtained from an adult who received the AZD1222 COVID-19 vaccine. Here the sequenced sample was peripheral blood, taken 28 days after the second AZD1222 dose. The V and J genes are TRBV7-9 and TRBJ2-7; maybe TRBD2 (5 bases). CDR3 in amino acids: CASSNRDSYEQYF. DNA for the CDR3: TGTGCCAGCAGCAATCGGGACTCCTACGAGCAGTACTTC.